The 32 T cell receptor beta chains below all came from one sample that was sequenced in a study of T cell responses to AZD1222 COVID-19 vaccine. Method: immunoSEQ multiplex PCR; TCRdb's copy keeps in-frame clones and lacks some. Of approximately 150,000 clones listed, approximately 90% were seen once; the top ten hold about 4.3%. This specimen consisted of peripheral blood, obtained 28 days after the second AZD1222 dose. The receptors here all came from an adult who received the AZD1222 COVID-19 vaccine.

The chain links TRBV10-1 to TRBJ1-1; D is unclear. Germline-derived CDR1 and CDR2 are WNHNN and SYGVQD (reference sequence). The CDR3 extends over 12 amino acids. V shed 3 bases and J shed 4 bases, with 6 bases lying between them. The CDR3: CASSEDGTEAFF. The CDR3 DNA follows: TGCGCCAGCAGTGAAGACGGCACTGAAGCTTTCTTT.

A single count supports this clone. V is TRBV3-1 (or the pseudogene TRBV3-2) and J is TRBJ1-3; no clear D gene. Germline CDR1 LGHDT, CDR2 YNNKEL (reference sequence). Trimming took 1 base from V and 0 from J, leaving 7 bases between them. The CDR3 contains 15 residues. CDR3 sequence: CASSQVWGSGNTIYF. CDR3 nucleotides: TGTGCCAGCAGCCAAGTGTGGGGCTCTGGAAACACCATATATTTT.

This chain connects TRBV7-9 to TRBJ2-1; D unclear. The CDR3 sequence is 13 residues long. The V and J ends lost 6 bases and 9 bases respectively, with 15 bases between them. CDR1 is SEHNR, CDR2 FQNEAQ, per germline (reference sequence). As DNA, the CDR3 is TGTGCCAGCAGGGATCGGGCATTAGGTGAGCAGTTCTTC. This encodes CASRDRALGEQFF. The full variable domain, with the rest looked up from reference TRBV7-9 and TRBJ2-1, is DTGVSQNPRHKITKRGQNVTFRCDPISEHNRLYWYRQTLGQGPEFLTYFQNEAQLEKSRLLSDRFSAERPKGSFSTLEIQRTEQGDSAMYLCASRDRALGEQFFGPGTRLTVL.

CDR3: CASSFPTGVYGYTF. DNA of the CDR3: TGTGCCAGCAGCTTCCCGACAGGGGTCTATGGCTACACCTTC. This rearrangement joins TRBV7-9 to TRBJ1-2, with 8 nucleotides matching TRBD1. The CDR3 runs to 14 residues. Per germline, CDR1 SEHNR and CDR2 FQNEAQ (reference sequence). J lost 4 bases, V lost 3 bases, and 4 bases had no gene match.

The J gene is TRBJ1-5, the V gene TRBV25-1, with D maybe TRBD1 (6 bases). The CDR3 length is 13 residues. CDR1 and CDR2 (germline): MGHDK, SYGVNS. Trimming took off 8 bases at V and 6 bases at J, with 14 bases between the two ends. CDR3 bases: TGTGCCAGCGGGGGGGCCCCGGGTCAGCCCCAGCATTTT. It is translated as CASGGAPGQPQHF. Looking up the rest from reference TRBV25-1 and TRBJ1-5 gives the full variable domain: EADIYQTPRYLVIGTGKKITLECSQTMGHDKMYWYQQDPGMELHLIHYSYGVNSTEKGDLSSESTVSRIRTEHFPLTLESARPSHTSQYLCASGGAPGQPQHFGDGTRLSIL.

Written as DNA, the CDR3 is TGTGCCAGCAGCCCTATGCTCCGGGACACCGATACCTACGAGCAGTACTTC. This sequence encodes CASSPMLRDTDTYEQYF. This chain links TRBV5-5 with TRBJ2-7; D perhaps matches TRBD1 (6 bases). V was cut by 4 bases and J by 2 bases, with 22 bases left in between. Germline V gene sequence: CDR1 SGHKS, CDR2 YYEKEE (reference sequence). This CDR3 has 17 residues.

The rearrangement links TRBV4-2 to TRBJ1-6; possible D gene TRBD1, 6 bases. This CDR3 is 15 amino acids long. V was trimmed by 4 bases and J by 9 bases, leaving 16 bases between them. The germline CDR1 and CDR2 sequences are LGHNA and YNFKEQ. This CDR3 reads CASSPDRLEGSPLHF. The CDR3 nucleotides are TGTGCCAGCAGCCCCGACAGGCTCGAGGGTTCACCCCTCCACTTT.

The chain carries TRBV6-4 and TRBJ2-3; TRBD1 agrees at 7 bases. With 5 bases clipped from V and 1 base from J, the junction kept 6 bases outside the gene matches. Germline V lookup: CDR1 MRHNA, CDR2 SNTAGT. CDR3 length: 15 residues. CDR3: CASSPTGTGTDTQYF. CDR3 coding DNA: TGTGCCAGCAGTCCCACCGGGACAGGCACAGATACGCAGTATTTT.

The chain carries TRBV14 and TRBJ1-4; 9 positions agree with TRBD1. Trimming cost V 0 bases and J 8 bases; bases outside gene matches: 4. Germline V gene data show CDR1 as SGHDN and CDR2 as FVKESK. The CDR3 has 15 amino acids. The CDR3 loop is CASSQDWDRAEKLFF. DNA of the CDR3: TGTGCCAGCAGCCAAGATTGGGACAGGGCCGAAAAACTGTTTTTT.

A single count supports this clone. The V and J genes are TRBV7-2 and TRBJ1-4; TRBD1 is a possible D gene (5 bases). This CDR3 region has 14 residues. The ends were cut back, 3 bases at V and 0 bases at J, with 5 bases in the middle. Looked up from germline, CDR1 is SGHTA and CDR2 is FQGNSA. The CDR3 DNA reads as TGTGCCAGCAGCTTGGGGGCAACTAATGAAAAACTGTTTTTT. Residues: CASSLGATNEKLFF.

The CDR3 spells CASTLGDRLNQPQHF. In DNA form, the CDR3 reads TGTGCCAGTACCCTCGGGGACAGACTCAATCAGCCCCAGCATTTT. The chain combines TRBV19 with TRBJ1-5; 7 positions match TRBD1. CDR3 length: 15 amino acids. The germline CDR1 and CDR2 sequences are LNHDA and SQIVND (reference sequence). V lost 7 bases, J lost 3 bases, and 9 bases stayed unmatched.

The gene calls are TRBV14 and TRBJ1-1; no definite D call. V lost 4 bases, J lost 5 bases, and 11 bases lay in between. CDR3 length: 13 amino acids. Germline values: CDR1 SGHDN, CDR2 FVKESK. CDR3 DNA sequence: TGTGCCAGCAGCCTATCAGGCAGAACTGAAGCTTTCTTT. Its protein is CASSLSGRTEAFF.

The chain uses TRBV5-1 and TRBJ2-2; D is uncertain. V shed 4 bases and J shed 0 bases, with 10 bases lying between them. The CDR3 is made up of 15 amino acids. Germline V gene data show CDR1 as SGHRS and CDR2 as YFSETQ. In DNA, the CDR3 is TGCGCCAGCAGCCCTTTTGGGTCGAACACCGGGGAGCTGTTTTTT. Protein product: CASSPFGSNTGELFF. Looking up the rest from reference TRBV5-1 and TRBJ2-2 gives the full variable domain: KAGVTQTPRYLIKTRGQQVTLSCSPISGHRSVSWYQQTPGQGLQFLFEYFSETQRNKGNFPGRFSGRQFSNSRSEMNVSTLELGDSALYLCASSPFGSNTGELFFGEGSRLTVL.

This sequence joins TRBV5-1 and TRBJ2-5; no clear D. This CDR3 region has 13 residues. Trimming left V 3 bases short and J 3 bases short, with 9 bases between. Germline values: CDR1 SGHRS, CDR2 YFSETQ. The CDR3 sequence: CASSSSSKETQYF. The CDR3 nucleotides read TGCGCCAGCAGCTCTTCGTCCAAAGAGACCCAGTACTTC.

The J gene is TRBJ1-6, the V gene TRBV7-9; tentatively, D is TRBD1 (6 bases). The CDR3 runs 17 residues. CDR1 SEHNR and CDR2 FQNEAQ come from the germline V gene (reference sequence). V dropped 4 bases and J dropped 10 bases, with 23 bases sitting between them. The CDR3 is CASSSHEKQGTQSPLHF. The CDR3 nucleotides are TGTGCCAGCAGCTCCCATGAGAAGCAGGGGACCCAATCACCCCTCCACTTT.

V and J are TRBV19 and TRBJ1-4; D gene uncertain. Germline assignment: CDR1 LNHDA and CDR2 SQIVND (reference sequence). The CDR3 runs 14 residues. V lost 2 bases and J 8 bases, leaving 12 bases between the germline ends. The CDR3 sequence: CASSISVSAEKLFF. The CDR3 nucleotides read TGTGCCAGTAGTATATCAGTCTCGGCCGAAAAACTGTTTTTT.

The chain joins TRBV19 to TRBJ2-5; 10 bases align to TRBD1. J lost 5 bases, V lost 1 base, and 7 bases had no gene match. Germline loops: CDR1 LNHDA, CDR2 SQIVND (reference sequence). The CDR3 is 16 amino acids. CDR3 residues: CASSIAGRTGGETQYF. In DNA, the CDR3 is TGTGCCAGTAGTATAGCAGGTCGGACAGGGGGGGAGACCCAGTACTTC. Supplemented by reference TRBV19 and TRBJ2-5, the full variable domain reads DGGITQSPKYLFRKEGQNVTLSCEQNLNHDAMYWYRQDPGQGLRLIYYSQIVNDFQKGDIAEGYSVSREKKESFPLTVTSAQKNPTAFYLCASSIAGRTGGETQYFGPGTRLLVL.

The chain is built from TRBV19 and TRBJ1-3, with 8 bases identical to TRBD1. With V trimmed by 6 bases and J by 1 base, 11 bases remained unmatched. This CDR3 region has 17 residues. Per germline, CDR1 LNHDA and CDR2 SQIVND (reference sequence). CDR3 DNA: TGTGCCAGTAGACTGGGACAGGCGCTGGCTTCTGGAAACACCATATATTTT. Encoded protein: CASRLGQALASGNTIYF.

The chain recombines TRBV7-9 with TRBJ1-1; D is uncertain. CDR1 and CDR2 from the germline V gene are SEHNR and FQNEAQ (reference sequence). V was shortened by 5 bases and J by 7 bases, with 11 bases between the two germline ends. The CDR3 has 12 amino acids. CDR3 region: CASSLSSGEAFF. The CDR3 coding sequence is TGTGCCAGCAGCCTAAGTTCGGGTGAAGCTTTCTTT.

CDR3 loop: CASSFRGPYEQYF. The CDR3 DNA follows: TGTGCCAGCAGCTTCAGGGGGCCCTACGAGCAGTACTTC. This chain joins TRBV27 and TRBJ2-7; 8 nucleotides agree with TRBD1. CDR3 size: 13 residues. Germline lookup yields CDR1 MNHEY and CDR2 SMNVEV (reference sequence). V gave up 6 bases and J gave up 2 bases; unmatched junction bases: 3.

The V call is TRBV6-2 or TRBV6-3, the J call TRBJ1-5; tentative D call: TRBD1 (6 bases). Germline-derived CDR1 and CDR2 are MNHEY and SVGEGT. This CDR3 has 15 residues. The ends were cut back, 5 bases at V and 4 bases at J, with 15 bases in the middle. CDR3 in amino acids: CASSTFGGANQPQHF. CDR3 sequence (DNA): TGTGCCAGCAGTACCTTCGGGGGGGCTAATCAGCCCCAGCATTTT.

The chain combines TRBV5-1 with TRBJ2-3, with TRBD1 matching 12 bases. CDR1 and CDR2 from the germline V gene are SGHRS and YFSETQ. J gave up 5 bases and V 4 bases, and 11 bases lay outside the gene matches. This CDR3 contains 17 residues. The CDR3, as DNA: TGCGCCAGCAGCGCCGGACTGGGACAGGGGGCGAAAGATACGCAGTATTTT. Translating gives CASSAGLGQGAKDTQYF.

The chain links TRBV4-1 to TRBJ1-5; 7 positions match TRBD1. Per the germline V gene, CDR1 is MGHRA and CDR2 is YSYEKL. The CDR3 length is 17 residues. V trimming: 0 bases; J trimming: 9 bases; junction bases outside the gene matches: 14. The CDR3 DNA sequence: TGCGCCAGCAGCCAAGATCTTACCGGACAGGCCCAGCGGCCCCAGCATTTT. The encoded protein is CASSQDLTGQAQRPQHF.

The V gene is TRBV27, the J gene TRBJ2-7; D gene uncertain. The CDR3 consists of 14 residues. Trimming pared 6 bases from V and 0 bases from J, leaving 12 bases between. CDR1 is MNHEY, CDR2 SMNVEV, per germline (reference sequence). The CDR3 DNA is TGTGCCAGCAGGAATTATATGAGCTCCTACGAGCAGTACTTC. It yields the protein CASRNYMSSYEQYF.

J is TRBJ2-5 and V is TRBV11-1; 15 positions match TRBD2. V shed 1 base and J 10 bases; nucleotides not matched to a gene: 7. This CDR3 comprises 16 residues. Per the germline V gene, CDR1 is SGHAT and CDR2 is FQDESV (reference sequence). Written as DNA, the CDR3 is TGTGCCAGCAGCTTAGTCAAGGGGACTAGCGGGGGGAGCCAGTACTTC. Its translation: CASSLVKGTSGGSQYF.

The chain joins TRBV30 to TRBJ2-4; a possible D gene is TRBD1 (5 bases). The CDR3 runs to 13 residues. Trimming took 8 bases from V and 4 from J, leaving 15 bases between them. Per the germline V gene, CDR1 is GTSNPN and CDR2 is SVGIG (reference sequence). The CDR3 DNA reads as TGTGCCGAATCTAGGGGCCCTAAAAACATTCAGTACTTC. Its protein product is CAESRGPKNIQYF.

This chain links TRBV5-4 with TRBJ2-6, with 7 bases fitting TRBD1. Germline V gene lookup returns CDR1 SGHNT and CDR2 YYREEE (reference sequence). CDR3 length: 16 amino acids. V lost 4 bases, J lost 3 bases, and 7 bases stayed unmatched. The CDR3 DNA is TGTGCCAGCAGCGCCACTACAGGGGTTGGGGCCAACGTCCTGACTTTC. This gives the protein CASSATTGVGANVLTF.

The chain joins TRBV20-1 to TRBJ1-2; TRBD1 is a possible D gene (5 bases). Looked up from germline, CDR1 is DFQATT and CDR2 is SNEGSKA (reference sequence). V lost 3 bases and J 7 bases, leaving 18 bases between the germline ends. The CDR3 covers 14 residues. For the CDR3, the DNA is TGCAGTGCTAGTTGGGGGGAGTCAGGAGGTGGCTACACCTTC. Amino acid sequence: CSASWGESGGGYTF.

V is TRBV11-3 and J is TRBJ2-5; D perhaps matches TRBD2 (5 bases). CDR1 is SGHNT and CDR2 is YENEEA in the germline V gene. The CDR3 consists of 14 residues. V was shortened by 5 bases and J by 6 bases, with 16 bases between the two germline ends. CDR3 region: CASSPTQRDKTQYF. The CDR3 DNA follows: TGTGCCAGCAGCCCAACCCAGAGGGATAAGACCCAGTACTTC. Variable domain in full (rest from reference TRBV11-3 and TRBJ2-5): EAGVVQSPRYKIIEKKQPVAFWCNPISGHNTLYWYLQNLGQGPELLIRYENEEAVDDSQLPKDRFSAERLKGVDSTLKIQPAELGDSAVYLCASSPTQRDKTQYFGPGTRLLVL.

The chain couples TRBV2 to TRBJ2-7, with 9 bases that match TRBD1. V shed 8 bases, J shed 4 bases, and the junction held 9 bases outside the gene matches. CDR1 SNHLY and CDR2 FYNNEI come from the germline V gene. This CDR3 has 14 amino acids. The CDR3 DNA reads TGTGCCAGCCACCGGGACAGGGAGTTTTACGAGCAGTACTTC. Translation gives CASHRDREFYEQYF.

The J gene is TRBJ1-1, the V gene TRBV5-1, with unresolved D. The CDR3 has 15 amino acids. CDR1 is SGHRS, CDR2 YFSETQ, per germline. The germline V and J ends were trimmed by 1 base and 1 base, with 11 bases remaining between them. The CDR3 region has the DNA TGCGCCAGCAGCTTGATGGGAGTTCGGAACACTGAAGCTTTCTTT. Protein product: CASSLMGVRNTEAFF.

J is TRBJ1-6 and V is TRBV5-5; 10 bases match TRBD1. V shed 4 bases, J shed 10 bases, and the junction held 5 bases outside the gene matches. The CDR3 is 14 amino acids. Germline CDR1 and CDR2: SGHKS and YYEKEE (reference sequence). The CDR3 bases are TGTGCCAGCAGCCCCGGGACAGGGGCCTCACCCCTCCACTTT. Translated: CASSPGTGASPLHF.